What follows are 10 T cell receptor beta chains derived from one specimen sequenced in a study of shared clonotypes between healthy human individuals. Here immunoSEQ multiplex PCR was the method, and the copy in TCRdb shows in-frame clones only, minus some. Here the sample spans 1.6 million or so clones, around 97% being singletons. Sequencing was carried out using naive CD4+ T cells sorted from blood. Subset: CD45RA+ positively selected. The receptors were sampled from a man aged 25 to 40 in good health.

The V call is TRBV15, the J call TRBJ2-1, with a tentative D call TRBD1 (5 bases). This CDR3 contains 17 residues. Trimming left V 0 bases short and J 5 bases short, with 17 bases between. Germline CDR1 is LNHNV and CDR2 is YYDKDF (reference sequence). In nucleotides, the CDR3 is TGTGCCACCAGCAGAGAGGTTAGGGGTAGGATAAACAATGAGCAGTTCTTC. Protein sequence: CATSREVRGRINNEQFF.

The chain links TRBV2 to TRBJ2-2; no clear D. In germline, CDR1 is SNHLY, CDR2 FYNNEI. The CDR3 extends over 11 amino acids. Trimming stripped 5 bases from V and 6 bases from J, with 4 bases between. CDR3: CASSRSGELFF. The CDR3 nucleotides are TGTGCCAGCAGTCGGTCCGGGGAGCTGTTTTTT.

About this clone itself: This sample includes further DNA sequences coding for the same CDR3. This rearrangement joins TRBV5-1 to TRBJ2-2; D not certain. Germline V lookup: CDR1 SGHRS, CDR2 YFSETQ. CDR3 length: 13 residues. V shed 0 bases and J shed 5 bases, with 5 bases lying between them. CDR3 nucleotide sequence: TGCGCCAGCAGCTTGGTAGGGACCGGGGAGCTGTTTTTT. Its translation: CASSLVGTGELFF.

V is TRBV27 and J is TRBJ2-7, with 7 bases identical to TRBD2. The germline gives CDR1 MNHEY, CDR2 SMNVEV (reference sequence). This CDR3 has 15 amino acids. The V segment lost 0 bases and the J segment 2 bases; nucleotides outside the gene matches: 4. CDR3 sequence: CASSLSGEGTYEQYF. The CDR3 DNA reads as TGTGCCAGCAGTTTATCGGGGGAGGGAACCTACGAGCAGTACTTC.

V gene TRBV18 combines with J gene TRBJ1-1, with no clear D. This CDR3 has 16 amino acids. Germline V CDR1 and CDR2: KGHSH, LQKENI. V was shortened by 3 bases and J by 1 base, with 15 bases between the two germline ends. CDR3 nucleotides: TGTGCCAGCTCACCGTACGACGGACGGAGGAACACTGAAGCTTTCTTT. Its protein is CASSPYDGRRNTEAFF.

This clone occurred once. The genes are TRBV28 and TRBJ2-3; D remains unclear. Germline assignment: CDR1 MDHEN and CDR2 SYDVKM. The CDR3 spans 12 residues. Trimming shortened V by 5 bases and J by 4 bases, and 7 bases separated the two germline ends. Written as DNA, the CDR3 is TGTGCCAGCAGTGGGCCGGCAGATACGCAGTATTTT. This gives the protein CASSGPADTQYF.

This chain joins TRBV19 and TRBJ2-1; D remains unclear. The CDR3 has 12 residues. CDR1 LNHDA and CDR2 SQIVND come from the germline V gene (reference sequence). With 10 bases removed from V and 9 bases from J, the gap between germline ends came to 16 bases. In DNA form, the CDR3 reads TGTGCCAAGAGCGCCACGAAAGGTGAGCAGTTCTTC. This gives the protein CAKSATKGEQFF.

J is TRBJ1-1 and V is TRBV7-2, with unresolved D. CDR1 is SGHTA, CDR2 FQGNSA, per germline. Trimming stripped 6 bases from V and 4 bases from J, with 12 bases between. This CDR3 contains 13 residues. The CDR3 sequence: CASRFRRATEAFF. In nucleotides, the CDR3 is TGTGCCAGCAGATTCCGCCGGGCCACTGAAGCTTTCTTT.

The sample holds one count of this clone. This chain connects TRBV29-1 to TRBJ2-7; D is possibly TRBD2 (5 bases). Trimming cost V 7 bases and J 3 bases, with 13 bases left between them. The CDR3 covers 12 residues. CDR1 SQVTM and CDR2 ANQGSEA come from the germline V gene. The CDR3 coding sequence is TGCAGCGGCGGGTTGTCGGGCTACGAGCAGTACTTC. Translating gives CSGGLSGYEQYF.

The chain is built from TRBV5-1 and TRBJ2-5; the D gene is possibly TRBD1 (6 bases). V lost 2 bases and J lost 5, with 13 bases in between. This CDR3 is built from 14 residues. The germline V gene encodes CDR1 SGHRS and CDR2 YFSETQ. DNA for the CDR3: TGCGCCAGCAGCTTTGGGGGCTCGGGGGAGACCCAGTACTTC. This encodes CASSFGGSGETQYF.